The source of this TCR beta chain is a study of blood T cell repertoires in COVID-19. Study context: The cDNA or gDNA used as material had been derived from T cells, B-cell-depleted T cells, or PBMCs.

Per the germline V gene, CDR1 is MGHRA and CDR2 is YSYEKL. The CDR3 contains 14 residues. Trimming at V came to 4 bases and at J to 3 bases, leaving 4 bases not matched to a gene. Generated by immunoSEQ multiplex PCR, the TCRdb table keeps only in-frame clones and is missing some. Found here are 350,000 to 450,000 clones, roughly 90% of them singletons; the top ten hold roughly 0.9%. The count of this clone is one. Contact with a PCR-confirmed or clinician-diagnosed COVID-19 case occurred within 2 weeks of entry. Sequencing was carried out using PBMCs or T cells enriched from blood (not recorded which). The chain combines TRBV4-1 with TRBJ2-5; 8 bases agree with TRBD1. This sequence was found in a woman in her thirties or forties who had been exposed to COVID-19. The CDR3 coding sequence is TGCGCCAGCAGCCCAACGACAGGGGAAGAGACCCAGTACTTC. Protein product: CASSPTTGEETQYF.